This T cell receptor beta chain was identified in a study of blood T cell repertoires in COVID-19. Sequencing used immunoSEQ multiplex PCR; TCRdb keeps in-frame clones, though not all of them. The data show 90,000 to 120,000 clones, about four fifths seen once. Trimming removed 8 bases from V and 1 base from J, with 14 bases in between. CDR3 length: 15 amino acids. The germline CDR1 and CDR2 sequences are MNHEY and SVGAGI. Material: peripheral blood. The chain combines TRBV6-5 with TRBJ2-2; a possible D gene is TRBD2 (5 bases). This TCR was recovered from a man in his fifties or sixties with acute or convalescent COVID-19. CDR3 protein: CASRSSGENTGELFF. The DNA for the CDR3 is TGTGCCAGCCGATCTTCCGGGGAGAACACCGGGGAGCTGTTTTTT.